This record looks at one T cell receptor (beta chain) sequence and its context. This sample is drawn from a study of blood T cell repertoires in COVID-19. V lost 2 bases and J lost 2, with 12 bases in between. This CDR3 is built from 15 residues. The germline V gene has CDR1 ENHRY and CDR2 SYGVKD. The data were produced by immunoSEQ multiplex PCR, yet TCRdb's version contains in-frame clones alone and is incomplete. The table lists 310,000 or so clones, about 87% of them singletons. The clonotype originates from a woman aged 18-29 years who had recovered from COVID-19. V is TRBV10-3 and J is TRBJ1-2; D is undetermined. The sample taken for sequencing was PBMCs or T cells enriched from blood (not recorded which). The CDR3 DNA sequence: TGTGCCATCAGTGAGGAATTGGGAGCCAACTATGGCTACACCTTC. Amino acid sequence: CAISEELGANYGYTF.